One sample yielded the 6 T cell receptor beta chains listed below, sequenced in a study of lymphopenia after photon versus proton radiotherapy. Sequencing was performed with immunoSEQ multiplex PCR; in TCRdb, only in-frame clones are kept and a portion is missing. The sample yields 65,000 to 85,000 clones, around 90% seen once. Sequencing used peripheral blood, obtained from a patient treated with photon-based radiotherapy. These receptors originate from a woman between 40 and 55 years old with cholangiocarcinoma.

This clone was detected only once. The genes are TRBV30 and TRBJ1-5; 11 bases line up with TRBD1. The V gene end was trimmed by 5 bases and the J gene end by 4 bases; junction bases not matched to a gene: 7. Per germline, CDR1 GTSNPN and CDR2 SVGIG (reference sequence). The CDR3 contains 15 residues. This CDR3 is CAWGTGGTVNQPQHF. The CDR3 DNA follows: TGTGCCTGGGGGACAGGGGGGACGGTAAATCAGCCCCAGCATTTT.

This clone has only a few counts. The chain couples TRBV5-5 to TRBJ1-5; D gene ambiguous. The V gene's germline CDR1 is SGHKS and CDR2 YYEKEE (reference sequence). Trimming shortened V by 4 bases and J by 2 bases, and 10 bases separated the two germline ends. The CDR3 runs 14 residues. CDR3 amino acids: CASSLRDGNQPQHF. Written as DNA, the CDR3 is TGTGCCAGCAGCCTTAGAGACGGCAATCAGCCCCAGCATTTT.

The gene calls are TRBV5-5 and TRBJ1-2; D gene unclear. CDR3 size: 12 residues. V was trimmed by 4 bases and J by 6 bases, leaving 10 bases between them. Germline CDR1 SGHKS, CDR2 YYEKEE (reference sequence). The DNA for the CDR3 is TGTGCCAGCAGCGGGCGGACGGATGGCTACACCTTC. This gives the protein CASSGRTDGYTF.

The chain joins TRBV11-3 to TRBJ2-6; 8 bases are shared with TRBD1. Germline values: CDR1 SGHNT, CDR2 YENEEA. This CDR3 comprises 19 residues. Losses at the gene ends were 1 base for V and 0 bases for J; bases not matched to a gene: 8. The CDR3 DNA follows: TGTGCCAGCAGCTTAGGTGACAGGGGAAAGTCCTCTGGGGCCAACGTCCTGACTTTC. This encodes CASSLGDRGKSSGANVLTF.

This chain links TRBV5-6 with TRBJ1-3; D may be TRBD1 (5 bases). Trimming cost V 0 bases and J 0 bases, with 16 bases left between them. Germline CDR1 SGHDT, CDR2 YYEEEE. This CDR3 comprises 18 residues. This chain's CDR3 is CASSLAGSPGRSGNTIYF. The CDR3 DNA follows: TGTGCCAGCAGCTTGGCGGGCTCCCCGGGGCGCTCTGGAAACACCATATATTTT.

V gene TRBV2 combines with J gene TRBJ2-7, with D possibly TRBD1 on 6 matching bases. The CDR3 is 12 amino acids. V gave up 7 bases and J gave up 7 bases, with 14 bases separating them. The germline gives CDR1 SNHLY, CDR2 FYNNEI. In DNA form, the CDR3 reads TGTGCCAGCATTCACAGGGTCGATGAGCAGTACTTC. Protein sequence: CASIHRVDEQYF.